These 7 T cell receptor beta chains originate from one sample sequenced in a study of control samples from healthy donors and cancer patients. Data came from immunoSEQ multiplex PCR; TCRdb stores just in-frame clones and leaves some out. Among about 150,000 clones listed, roughly 94% were seen once. The specimen sequenced was PBMCs. The receptors derive from a man in his sixties with colorectal cancer.

The chain joins TRBV19 to TRBJ1-4; possible D gene TRBD1, 6 bases. Trimming stripped 4 bases from V and 8 bases from J, with 14 bases between. From germline, CDR1 is LNHDA and CDR2 SQIVND (reference sequence). This CDR3 comprises 14 residues. In DNA, the CDR3 is TGTGCCAGTAGTAGTGGGCAGGGGAGCGAAAAACTGTTTTTT. This sequence encodes CASSSGQGSEKLFF.

The V call is TRBV21-1, the J call TRBJ2-3; the table's D call of TRBD1 was not tested on the DNA. TRBV21-1 is labeled a pseudogene. This CDR3 is built from 14 residues. The CDR3: CASSKGQCTDTQYF. Written as DNA, the CDR3 is TGTGCCAGCAGCAAAGGACAGTGCACAGATACGCAGTATTTT.

The J gene is TRBJ2-7, the V gene TRBV29-1, with D possibly matching TRBD1 (6 bases). This CDR3 has 13 residues. The germline V gene has CDR1 SQVTM and CDR2 ANQGSEA. Trimming pared 7 bases from V and 2 bases from J, leaving 15 bases between. The CDR3 is CSAANRETYEQYF. The DNA of the CDR3 is TGCAGCGCTGCGAACAGGGAAACCTACGAGCAGTACTTC.

The chain links TRBV27 to TRBJ2-7; D is unclear. V was clipped by 2 bases and J by 4 bases, with 15 bases between them. CDR1 is MNHEY and CDR2 is SMNVEV in the germline V gene (reference sequence). The CDR3 sequence is 15 residues long. CDR3 in amino acids: CASSLKTSPPYEQYF. The CDR3 DNA sequence: TGTGCCAGCAGTTTAAAGACATCACCCCCGTACGAGCAGTACTTC.

The genes are TRBV5-1 and TRBJ1-2; tentative D call: TRBD1 (5 bases). Trimming left V 4 bases short and J 1 base short, with 11 bases between. The CDR3 spans 14 residues. Germline V lookup: CDR1 SGHRS, CDR2 YFSETQ. In DNA form, the CDR3 reads TGCGCCAGCAGCCCCACTGACAGTAACTATGGCTACACCTTC. Translating it yields CASSPTDSNYGYTF.

This chain connects TRBV19 to TRBJ1-2, with 11 bases lining up with TRBD1. The CDR3 extends over 14 amino acids. Germline CDR1 LNHDA, CDR2 SQIVND (reference sequence). Unmatched junction bases numbered 2, after V lost 3 bases and J lost 5 bases. The CDR3 protein is CASSMGTGGYGYTF. The CDR3 DNA follows: TGTGCCAGTAGTATGGGGACAGGGGGATATGGCTACACCTTC.

The rearrangement links TRBV3-1 (or the pseudogene TRBV3-2) to TRBJ2-7, with TRBD1 matching over 8 bases. The germline V gene encodes CDR1 LGHDT and CDR2 YNNKEL (reference sequence). There are 15 residues in the CDR3. With 2 bases clipped from V and 5 bases from J, the junction kept 8 bases outside the gene matches. The CDR3: CASSQPDRGGHEQYF. The DNA of the CDR3 is TGTGCCAGCAGCCAACCCGACAGGGGTGGGCACGAGCAGTACTTC.